A selection of T cell receptor beta chains follows, all from one sample in a study of T cell repertoires in cytomegalovirus infection. The antigens for these receptors are not known. Via MiXCR, TCRdb re-called the reads, giving one row per CDR3 protein. The sample shows about 890,000 distinct CDR3 sequences, 30% to 40% of them seen only once. This specimen was cultured CD8+ T cells from PBMCs, taken from culture after CMV antigen stimulation. The receptors were gathered from a human donor in good health (CMV status not recorded). Some clones in this sample may be carry-over from other donors' samples. Both conserved end residues are part of each CDR3. Fields, in order: V gene, D gene, J gene, clone size, CDR3 protein, CDR3 DNA. The D gene is left open where the match is weak. Clone size is given for some rows only: seen once, a few or many times, or a class if the clone is expanded.

TRBV7-9	TRBD2	TRBJ2-5	.	CASRPRPPGGGEQETQYF	TGTGCCAGCAGACCACGGCCCCCTGGCGGGGGGGAACAAGAGACCCAGTACTTC
TRBV25-1	.	TRBJ1-4	.	CASSESWTTNEKLFF	TGTGCCAGCAGTGAAAGTTGGACAACGAATGAAAAACTGTTTTTT
TRBV12-3/TRBV12-4	.	TRBJ1-1	.	CASASEDRNTEAFF	TGTGCCAGCGCCTCTGAGGACAGAAACACTGAAGCTTTCTTT
TRBV7-6	TRBD1	TRBJ1-1	.	CASSQTGGREAFF	TGTGCCAGCAGCCAAACAGGGGGCCGTGAAGCTTTCTTT
TRBV29-1	TRBD1	TRBJ1-2	few	CSVEDWYQGGGYTF	TGCAGCGTTGAAGATTGGTATCAGGGGGGTGGCTACACCTTC
TRBV7-2	.	TRBJ2-3	few	CASSPTSGTTDTQYF	TGTGCCAGCAGCCCCACGTCGGGGACGACAGATACGCAGTATTTT
TRBV20-1	.	TRBJ2-4	.	CSVGLAKNIQYF	TGCAGTGTCGGGCTAGCCAAAAACATTCAGTACTTC
TRBV2	.	TRBJ1-6	many	CASKRGGNSPLHF	TGTGCCAGCAAGCGGGGAGGAAATTCACCCCTCCACTTT
TRBV20-1	.	TRBJ2-2	.	CSARDLKRIGTLNTGELFF	TGCAGTGCTAGAGATCTAAAACGGATCGGGACCCTTAACACCGGGGAGCTGTTTTTT
TRBV2	TRBD2	TRBJ2-6	.	CASSHGLDWSGANVLTF	TGTGCCAGCAGTCATGGACTAGATTGGTCTGGGGCCAACGTCCTGACTTTC
TRBV4-1	.	TRBJ1-1	few	CASSQEVAAYRRDTEAFF	TGCGCCAGCAGCCAAGAGGTGGCAGCGTACCGGAGGGACACTGAAGCTTTCTTT
TRBV7-4	.	TRBJ2-3	.	CASNPGITGDELYF	TGTGCCAGCAACCCTGGTATCACGGGGGATGAGCTGTATTTT
TRBV4-2	TRBD1	TRBJ1-4	.	CASSQEQGAANEKLFF	TGTGCCAGCAGCCAGGAACAGGGGGCGGCTAATGAAAAACTGTTTTTT
TRBV27	.	TRBJ2-2	many	CASSATGELFF	TGTGCCAGCAGCGCCACCGGGGAGCTGTTTTTT
TRBV7-6	TRBD1	TRBJ1-2	.	CASSQTTGPHYGYTF	TGTGCCAGCAGCCAGACGACAGGGCCTCACTATGGCTACACCTTC
TRBV6-5	.	TRBJ1-5	.	CASSPDGPLLSNQPQHF	TGTGCCAGCAGTCCGGACGGACCATTACTTAGCAATCAGCCCCAGCATTTT
TRBV6-2/TRBV6-3	TRBD2	TRBJ2-3	.	CASRPHSGEFTDTQYF	TGTGCCAGCAGACCACATAGCGGGGAATTCACAGATACGCAGTATTTT
TRBV6-6	TRBD2	TRBJ2-1	many	CASEGSGGAEGFEQFF	TGTGCCAGCGAGGGTAGCGGGGGGGCAGAAGGTTTTGAGCAGTTCTTC
TRBV7-8	.	TRBJ1-2	few	CASSLEVGQHYGYTF	TGTGCCAGCAGCTTAGAAGTAGGGCAGCACTATGGCTACACCTTC
TRBV7-4	.	TRBJ1-6	many	CARTADNSPLHF	TGTGCCAGGACAGCAGATAATTCACCCCTCCACTTT
TRBV27	.	TRBJ1-1	few	CASSLSGGLGAFF	TGTGCCAGCAGTTTATCAGGAGGGCTCGGGGCTTTCTTT
TRBV7-6	.	TRBJ2-1	many	CASRAGASYNEQFF	TGTGCCAGCAGGGCAGGGGCCTCCTACAATGAGCAGTTCTTC
TRBV7-6	TRBD2	TRBJ2-1	many	CASSLLPGGQNEQFF	TGTGCCAGCAGCTTATTACCGGGGGGGCAGAATGAGCAGTTCTTC
TRBV13	.	TRBJ1-1	once	CASSFHGDTEAFF	TGTGCCAGCAGCTTCCACGGTGACACTGAAGCTTTCTTT
TRBV7-3	TRBD2	TRBJ2-1	few	CASTQQPDTSGGVRVHNEQFF	TGTGCCAGCACCCAACAGCCTGATACTAGCGGGGGGGTTCGTGTCCACAATGAGCAGTTCTTC
TRBV10-3	TRBD2	TRBJ2-3	few	CAIRIRTSGDADTQYF	TGTGCCATCAGAATAAGGACTAGCGGGGACGCAGATACGCAGTATTTT
TRBV6-6	TRBD1	TRBJ1-4	few	CASSTPRGGNPFNEKLFF	TGTGCCAGCAGTACCCCCAGGGGGGGGAACCCATTTAATGAAAAACTGTTTTTT
TRBV7-8	.	TRBJ1-1	.	CASAPGSGRTEAFF	TGTGCCAGCGCACCCGGGAGCGGGAGGACTGAAGCTTTCTTT
TRBV7-2	TRBD2	TRBJ2-3	.	CASSLGGGGANTQYF	TGTGCCAGCAGTTTGGGGGGCGGGGGGGCCAATACGCAGTATTTT
TRBV7-9	TRBD2	TRBJ2-1	few	CASSFTPSGYEQFF	TGTGCCAGCAGCTTCACCCCTAGCGGGTATGAGCAGTTCTTC
TRBV19	.	TRBJ1-2	.	CASSIVGGQNYGYTF	TGTGCCAGTAGTATAGTGGGGGGGCAGAACTATGGCTACACCTTC
TRBV7-9	.	TRBJ2-1	few	CASSLAFGYNEQFF	TGTGCCAGCAGCTTAGCGTTTGGCTACAATGAGCAGTTCTTC
TRBV4-3	TRBD2	TRBJ2-1	.	CASSQNIGTSGGASRFF	TGCGCCAGCAGCCAAAACATTGGGACTAGCGGGGGGGCATCGCGATTCTTC
TRBV20-1	.	TRBJ1-1	few	CSAPANTEAFF	TGCAGTGCACCAGCGAACACTGAAGCTTTCTTT
TRBV15	.	TRBJ2-3	once	CATSTPDTQYF	TGTGCCACCAGTACGCCAGATACGCAGTATTTT
TRBV28	.	TRBJ1-1	.	CASTRGRGNTEAFF	TGTGCCAGCACCCGAGGTAGGGGGAACACTGAAGCTTTCTTT
TRBV15	TRBD1	TRBJ2-7	.	CATSDGTESYEQYF	TGTGCCACCAGCGACGGGACAGAATCCTACGAGCAGTACTTC
TRBV7-6	.	TRBJ2-2	many	CASSISSNTGELFF	TGTGCCAGCAGCATATCGTCTAACACCGGGGAGCTGTTTTTT
TRBV7-6	TRBD2	TRBJ2-5	few	CASSHGRETQYF	TGTGCCAGCAGCCATGGGAGGGAAACCCAGTACTTC
TRBV7-6	TRBD1	TRBJ2-2	few	CASSHRGKANTGELFF	TGTGCCAGCAGTCACAGGGGGAAAGCGAACACCGGGGAGCTGTTTTTT
TRBV27	.	TRBJ2-2	few	CASKPLQGAGELFF	TGTGCCAGTAAGCCACTACAGGGCGCCGGGGAGCTGTTTTTT
TRBV6-1	.	TRBJ2-2	.	CASRKPGSNTGELFF	TGTGCCAGCAGGAAACCAGGGTCGAACACCGGGGAGCTGTTTTTT
TRBV20-1	TRBD1	TRBJ2-4	.	CSARPRGLSIQYF	TGCAGTGCTCGTCCCAGGGGGCTTAGCATTCAGTACTTC
TRBV27	TRBD2	TRBJ2-7	.	CASSFGVGGGKNEQYF	TGTGCCAGCAGTTTTGGGGTTGGGGGGGGAAAGAACGAGCAGTACTTC
TRBV6-6	.	TRBJ1-2	many	CASSLGPQTPYGYTF	TGTGCCAGCAGTTTGGGGCCGCAGACCCCCTATGGCTACACCTTC
TRBV19	TRBD1	TRBJ2-7	.	CASSIDGQGRAYEQYF	TGTGCCAGTAGTATAGACGGACAGGGTCGCGCCTACGAGCAGTACTTC
TRBV7-6	TRBD1	TRBJ1-1	.	CANSHDRGVNTEAFF	TGTGCCAACAGCCATGACAGGGGGGTGAACACTGAAGCTTTCTTT
TRBV6-2/TRBV6-3	.	TRBJ2-1	.	CASSYLNPYNEQFF	TGTGCCAGCAGTTACCTCAATCCCTACAATGAGCAGTTCTTC
TRBV27	.	TRBJ1-1	.	CASKFGGTNTEAFF	TGTGCCAGCAAATTTGGCGGAACGAACACTGAAGCTTTCTTT
TRBV27	.	TRBJ2-3	.	CASSSQGISTDTQYF	TGTGCCAGCAGTTCCCAGGGTATTAGTACAGATACGCAGTATTTT
TRBV20-1	.	TRBJ1-1	.	CSASMGPNGRYEAFF	TGCAGTGCTAGTATGGGGCCTAATGGGAGATATGAAGCTTTCTTT
TRBV5-5	TRBD1	TRBJ2-7	.	CASSSPGQPPHEQYF	TGTGCCAGCAGTTCACCGGGACAGCCCCCCCACGAGCAGTACTTC
TRBV7-6	TRBD2	TRBJ2-5	.	CASSLGRDGRTQETQYF	TGTGCCAGCAGCTTAGGAAGGGACGGGAGGACCCAAGAGACCCAGTACTTC
TRBV7-9	TRBD2	TRBJ2-5	.	CASSPGGLLGAQYF	TGTGCCAGCAGCCCGGGGGGACTCCTGGGGGCCCAGTACTTC